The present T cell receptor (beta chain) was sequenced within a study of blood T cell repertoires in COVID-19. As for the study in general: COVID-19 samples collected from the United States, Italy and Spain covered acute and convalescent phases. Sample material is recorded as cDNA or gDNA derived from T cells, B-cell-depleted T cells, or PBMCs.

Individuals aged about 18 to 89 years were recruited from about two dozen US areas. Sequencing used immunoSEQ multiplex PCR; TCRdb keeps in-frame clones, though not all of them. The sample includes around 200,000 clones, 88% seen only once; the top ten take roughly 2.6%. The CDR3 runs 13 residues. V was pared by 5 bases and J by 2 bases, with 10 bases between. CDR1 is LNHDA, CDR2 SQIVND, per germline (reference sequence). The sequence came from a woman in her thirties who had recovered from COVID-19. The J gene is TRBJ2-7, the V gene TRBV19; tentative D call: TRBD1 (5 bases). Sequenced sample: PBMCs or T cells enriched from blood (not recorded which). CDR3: CASSEDSTYEQYF. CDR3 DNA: TGTGCCAGTAGTGAAGACAGCACCTACGAGCAGTACTTC.